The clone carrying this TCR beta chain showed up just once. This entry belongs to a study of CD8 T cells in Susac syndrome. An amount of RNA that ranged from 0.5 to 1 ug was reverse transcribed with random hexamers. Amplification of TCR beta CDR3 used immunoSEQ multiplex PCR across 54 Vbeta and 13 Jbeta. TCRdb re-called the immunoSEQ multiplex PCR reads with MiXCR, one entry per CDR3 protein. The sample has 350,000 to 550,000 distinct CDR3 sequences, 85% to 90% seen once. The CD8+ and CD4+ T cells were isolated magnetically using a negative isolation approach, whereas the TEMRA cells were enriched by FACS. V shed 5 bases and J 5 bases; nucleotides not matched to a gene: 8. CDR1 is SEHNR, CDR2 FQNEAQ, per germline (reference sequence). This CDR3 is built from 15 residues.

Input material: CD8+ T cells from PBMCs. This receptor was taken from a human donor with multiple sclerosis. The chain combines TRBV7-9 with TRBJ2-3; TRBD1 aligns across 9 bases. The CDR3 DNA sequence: TGTGCCAGCAGCCTCACAGGGGGCTGGGAAGATACGCAGTATTTT. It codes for CASSLTGGWEDTQYF.